A single TCR beta chain is shown here with its context. This study enrolled people aged roughly 18 to 89 from around 26 US geographic areas. Participant reports of clinical history set cohort assignment. In Cohort 3, a recovered donor had either two negative PCRs, clearance, or symptom resolution. The repertoire was sequenced with immunoSEQ multiplex PCR; TCRdb's copy has only in-frame clones and lacks some. Of a few hundred thousand clones listed, 70% to 90% are singletons. These data originate in a study of blood T cell repertoires in COVID-19. Overall study context: The analysed material was cDNA or gDNA that came from T cells, B-cell-depleted T cells, or PBMCs.

There are 8 residues in the CDR3. Germline V gene sequence: CDR1 DFQATT, CDR2 SNEGSKA (reference sequence). The sequencing input was PBMCs or T cells enriched from blood (not recorded which). The TCR originated in a man between 25 and 39 years old who had recovered from COVID-19. The chain is built from TRBV20-1 and TRBJ1-6; D is unclear. CDR3: CSDQALHF. In DNA form, the CDR3 reads TGCAGCGACCAGGCCCTCCACTTT.